This note documents a single T cell receptor (beta chain) sequence. There are many counts of this clonotype. Its antigen has not been determined. Base qualities are not at hand, and no much larger clone is one base apart. Ophthalmopathy patients had moderately to severely active disease, with a Clinical Activity Score of 3 or more, a NOSPECS grade of 4 or more, and a disease duration of less than 3 months. Patients with uncontrolled infections, other autoimmune diseases, pregnancy or lactation were excluded. Diagnoses were established on the basis of clinical symptoms, serum thyroxine and TRAb, thyroid ultrasound, and orbital computed tomography. PBMCs were isolated from about 10 ml of fresh peripheral blood by Ficoll-Paque density gradient centrifugation. Trizol reagent was used to extract total RNA, and RNA quality was then checked on an Agilent 2100 Bioanalyzer. TCR beta CDR3 regions were amplified from RNA transcripts. A first-round RT-PCR of the TCR CDR3 used the HTBI primer set with the Qiagen OneStep RT-PCR kit. A second multiplex PCR round built the libraries, followed by size selection and purification. The libraries were sequenced on an Illumina HiSeq2000 using paired-end 100 bp reads. The original pipeline was this. Raw data were processed with SOAPnuke, discarding reads with adapters, uncalled bases, mean Phred below 15, or no exact constant-primer or identifier match. COPE v1.2.5 was used to merge the high-quality paired reads, and each unique nucleotide sequence was defined as a clonotype. MiTCR v1.1 was used to align clonotypes to the IMGT TRBV, TRBD and TRBJ reference segments. The analysis included only V-J combinations with a frequency above 0.0001, which together covered 99% to 99.2% of the repertoires. The TCS score was defined as F50 (clonal expansion) divided by E x V (chaos), with BLOSUM62-based TCRdist calculated between CDR3 peptides within each V-J. Welch's t-statistics and random forest reduced several hundred V-J features to 13, which were used in a naive Bayes classifier (R e1071). Starting from the raw public reads, TCRdb applied fastp trimming at Q25, assembled clones with MiXCR and retained in-frame beta chains. Here each entry gathers all rows of one CDR3 protein and keeps the most common genes and DNA. Here the V and J calls rest on TCRdb's processing, not on the authors' analysis. The table for this sample lists 700,000 or so distinct CDR3 sequences; roughly 15% of them were counted only once. Jointly, the top ten make up approximately 13% of the sample.

This sample stems from a study of T cells in Graves' hyperthyroidism and ophthalmopathy (dated by TCRdb to the late 2010s). Regarding the complete study: Peripheral blood samples were taken at initial diagnosis, before any treatment was given. Thyroid tissue and blood T-cell repertoires from six Graves' hyperthyroidism patients were also compared in the study. Whether ophthalmopathy could be predicted prospectively was tested in an independent validation cohort made up of approximately 19 hyperthyroidism patients plus 17 patients who later progressed to ophthalmopathy. The 90 to 100 discovery patients were randomly split 7:3 into training and test sets. Once sampling was done, hyperthyroidism patients were given methimazole at a starting dose of 30 mg daily, whereas ophthalmopathy patients were given high-dose intravenous methylprednisolone. According to the paper, TCR Vbeta CDR3 sequencing was carried out on around 140 peripheral blood samples, which came from 40 to 45 ophthalmopathy, 80 or so hyperthyroidism and about 17 progressor patients. TCR V-J signatures able to tell the groups apart were searched for in a discovery cohort of approximately 95 patients, of whom over 40 had Graves' ophthalmopathy and roughly 57 had stable Graves' hyperthyroidism.

Results and caveats for the whole study, not just this receptor: During validation, the model predicted progression to ophthalmopathy a median of roughly 7.1 months ahead of onset, with around 71% sensitivity and about 75% specificity. A 13 V-J signature model separated ophthalmopathy from stable hyperthyroidism, with approximately 87% sensitivity and roughly 81% specificity in cross-validation and 80%/75% in testing. Sample size was not statistically predetermined, and investigators were not blinded to group allocation. Most expanded thyroid clonotypes (frequency above 0.001) were also detected in blood, a finding suggesting that blood repertoires may reflect thyroid immune responses.

Source material: blood. This sequence originates from a woman in her fifties or sixties with Graves' ophthalmopathy.

The nucleotide sequence reads as follows: TGTGCCATCAGGAGGACTAGCGCAGATACGCAGTATTTT. Its product reads: CAIRRTSADTQYF. Here the chain combines TRBV10-3 and TRBJ2-3, with 9 bases aligning to TRBD2. CDR1 is given as ENHRY and CDR2 as SYGVKD, both from the germline V gene. The V end gives up 6 bases and the J end 4 bases, leaving 2 bases in the junction not matched to a gene. The CDR3 starts with the cysteine, ends with the phenylalanine, and has 13 residues. Only the CDR3 region is kept as DNA, spanning 39 bases read in frame from base 1.